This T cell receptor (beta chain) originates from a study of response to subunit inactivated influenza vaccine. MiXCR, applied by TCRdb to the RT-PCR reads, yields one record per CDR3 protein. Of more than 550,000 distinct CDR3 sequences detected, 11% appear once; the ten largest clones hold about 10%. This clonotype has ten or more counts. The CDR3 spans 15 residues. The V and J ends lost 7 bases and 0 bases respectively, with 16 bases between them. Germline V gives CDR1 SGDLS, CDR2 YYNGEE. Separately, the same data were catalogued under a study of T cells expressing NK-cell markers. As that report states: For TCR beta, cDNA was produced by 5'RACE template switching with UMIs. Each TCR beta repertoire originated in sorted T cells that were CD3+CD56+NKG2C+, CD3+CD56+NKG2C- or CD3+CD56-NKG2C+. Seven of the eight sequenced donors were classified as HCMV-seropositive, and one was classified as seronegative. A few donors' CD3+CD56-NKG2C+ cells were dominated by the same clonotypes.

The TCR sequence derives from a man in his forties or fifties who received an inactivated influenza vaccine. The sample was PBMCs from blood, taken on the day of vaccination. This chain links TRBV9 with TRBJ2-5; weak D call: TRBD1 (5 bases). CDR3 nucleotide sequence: TGTGCCAGCTTTCCCGACAGAGAGTACCAAGAGACCCAGTACTTC. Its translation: CASFPDREYQETQYF.